This TCR beta chain was sequenced during a study of cytomegalovirus exposure and HLA in healthy donors (dated by TCRdb to the late 2010s). In the study overall: According to a later analysis, one platform produced both the roughly 120 validation repertoires and the 620 or so repertoires of the first cohort. The aim of the study was to test whether cataloging public T cell receptors could identify signatures of past pathogen exposure. Along with the approximately 650-subject first cohort, a separate validation cohort of about 110 different subjects was used. The study combined high-throughput TCR immunosequencing, statistical association of individual TCRs with disease status, and machine learning to predict cytomegalovirus infection status. The paper as a whole reports these results and caveats: A later analysis lacked HLA typing for the validation cohort, so it scored co-occurrence in that cohort across all 110 or so repertoires. In vitro tests confirmed that a few of the cytomegalovirus-associated TCR beta chains recognize cytomegalovirus antigens. Most TCR sequences were observed very rarely across donors, whereas some public TCRs were present in many individuals. In both the original and validation cohorts, the classifier was reported to diagnose cytomegalovirus status with high specificity and sensitivity. In the study, 150 to 200 TCR beta chains were listed as associated with cytomegalovirus. The authors suggested that the approach could potentially be generalized to other disease states and immunological phenotypes. A later analysis found that TCRs clustered in the first cohort also tended to co-occur in the roughly 120 validation repertoires, with just under 95% of cluster scores above 0.

Library construction relied on the immunoSEQ multiplex PCR assay. On the authors' methods: To diagnose cytomegalovirus status from the catalog of TCR beta chain sequences, a statistical classification framework was built. This immuneACCESS table, as held by TCRdb, lists in-frame sequences with V and J called but not all clones. Of the missing ones, under half trace to an unresolved V gene in checked studies; the others have no known cause. Clone size and V and J calls were adopted from that table, with D and trimming inferred from the DNA. The sample table records 80,000 to 100,000 clones; 87% of these occur just once. Of the sample, 6.3% falls within the top ten clones. Donors formed part of the validation cohort, which comprised over a hundred subjects and was distinct from the first cohort of over 500 subjects. Based on the germline V gene, the CDR1 and CDR2 sequences are SGHTA and FQGNSA. From V the trimming removes 1 base and from J it removes 4 bases, while the gene matches leave 8 bases of the junction unaccounted for. The CDR3 numbers 16 residues from cysteine through phenylalanine. The entry retains the CDR3 DNA only, 48 bases that are in frame from base 1.

About this clone: No cognate antigen has been identified for it. No base quality information exists; no much larger clone differs at one position.

Sequenced material: PBMCs. This chain joins TRBV7-2 to TRBJ2-5; 8 central bases correspond to TRBD2. This TCR was recovered from a man aged 18 to 30 in good health and CMV-seropositive. The DNA sequence is given as TGTGCCAGCAGCTTAGAAGGGCGGGGGGTTGGAGAGACCCAGTACTTC. Its translation is CASSLEGRGVGETQYF.